A single sample is the source of the 28 T cell receptor beta chains below, sequenced in a study of blood T cell repertoires in COVID-19. Produced via immunoSEQ multiplex PCR; TCRdb's table is partial and in-frame only. Of about 200,000 clones in the sample, 85% to 90% were seen once. The source material was peripheral blood. The origin of the receptors is a human donor in a cohort sampled during active COVID-19.

The chain uses TRBV30 and TRBJ2-1; TRBD2 aligns across 9 bases. The V segment lost 0 bases and the J segment 7 bases; nucleotides outside the gene matches: 7. CDR1 is GTSNPN and CDR2 is SVGIG in the germline V gene (reference sequence). The CDR3 loop spans 15 amino acids. The CDR3 loop reads CAWSVGSGGGNEQFF. CDR3 coding DNA: TGTGCCTGGAGTGTGGGTAGCGGGGGAGGTAATGAGCAGTTCTTC.

The chain recombines TRBV2 with TRBJ1-1; D is perhaps TRBD1 (5 bases). The germline CDR1 and CDR2 sequences are SNHLY and FYNNEI. The CDR3 contains 11 residues. V was shortened by 4 bases and J by 8 bases, with 8 bases between the two germline ends. As DNA, the CDR3 is TGTGCCAGCAGTGTAAGACAGGAAGCTTTCTTT. Its translation is CASSVRQEAFF.

Only one count was recorded for this clone. The gene calls are TRBV19 and TRBJ2-5; D possibly corresponds to TRBD1 (6 bases). CDR1 LNHDA and CDR2 SQIVND come from the germline V gene (reference sequence). The CDR3 loop spans 14 amino acids. Trimming shortened V by 5 bases and J by 0 bases, and 10 bases separated the two germline ends. DNA for the CDR3: TGTGCCAGTAGTCGCGGACAGTACCAAGAGACCCAGTACTTC. Its translation: CASSRGQYQETQYF.

The CDR3 DNA sequence: TGCGCCAGCAGCCCCTCGGGACAGCCCCTCCTACACGAGCAGTACTTC. This translates into CASSPSGQPLLHEQYF. This chain links TRBV5-1 with TRBJ2-7, with TRBD1 matching over 7 bases. The germline V gene has CDR1 SGHRS and CDR2 YFSETQ. Trimming cost V 4 bases and J 5 bases; bases outside gene matches: 15. The length of the CDR3 is 16 residues.

This chain uses TRBV6-5 with TRBJ2-2, with TRBD2 matching 8 bases. CDR3 size: 14 residues. The V gene's germline CDR1 is MNHEY and CDR2 SVGAGI. V shed 5 bases and J 7 bases; nucleotides not matched to a gene: 6. CDR3 DNA sequence: TGTGCCAGCAGTAGCGGGAGTATCAACGGGGAGCTGTTTTTT. Protein product: CASSSGSINGELFF.

The chain couples TRBV18 to TRBJ2-3; 7 bases match TRBD2. This CDR3 comprises 14 residues. V dropped 8 bases and J dropped 2; count of bases not matched to a gene: 7. The germline V gene has CDR1 KGHSH and CDR2 LQKENI. This chain's CDR3 is CASNPGLNTDTQYF. Here the CDR3 DNA reads TGTGCCAGCAATCCGGGACTAAACACAGATACGCAGTATTTT.

CDR3 amino acids: CASSQGLTSGGSYEQYF. The DNA for the CDR3 is TGCGCCAGCAGCCAAGGGTTGACTAGCGGTGGCTCCTACGAGCAGTACTTC. V gene TRBV4-3 combines with J gene TRBJ2-7; 9 bases match TRBD2. The CDR3 runs to 17 residues. V gave up 1 base and J gave up 0 bases; unmatched junction bases: 7. Looked up from germline, CDR1 is LGHNA and CDR2 is YSLEER.

The chain joins TRBV29-1 to TRBJ2-1; TRBD1 matches at 9 bases. The CDR3 covers 14 residues. Trimming cost V 5 bases and J 5 bases; bases outside gene matches: 7. Germline assignment: CDR1 SQVTM and CDR2 ANQGSEA. The CDR3 protein is CSVPRGQGHNEQFF. The CDR3 DNA follows: TGCAGCGTTCCCAGGGGACAGGGCCACAATGAGCAGTTCTTC.

The rearrangement uses TRBV7-9 and TRBJ1-1; TRBD1 agrees at 7 bases. With V trimmed by 2 bases and J by 1 base, 1 base remained unmatched. The CDR3 extends over 14 amino acids. Germline V lookup: CDR1 SEHNR, CDR2 FQNEAQ (reference sequence). The CDR3 nucleotides read TGTGCCAGCAGCTTATGGGACAGGAACACTGAAGCTTTCTTT. It codes for CASSLWDRNTEAFF.

The chain combines TRBV10-3 with TRBJ1-2; a weak D match, TRBD1 (6 bases). The CDR3 is 13 amino acids. Germline V lookup: CDR1 ENHRY, CDR2 SYGVKD. The V and J ends lost 0 bases and 4 bases respectively, with 6 bases between them. The CDR3 coding sequence is TGTGCCATCAGTGAGTCAGGGGGCTATGGCTACACCTTC. Translation: CAISESGGYGYTF.

The chain links TRBV6-6 to TRBJ1-6, with TRBD1 matching 7 bases. The CDR3 is made up of 13 amino acids. The V segment lost 11 bases and the J segment 10 bases; nucleotides outside the gene matches: 11. From germline, CDR1 is MNHNY and CDR2 SVGAGI (reference sequence). CDR3 coding DNA: TGTGCCTGTACTGGACAGGCGGGATCACCCCTCCACTTT. Its protein is CACTGQAGSPLHF.

The rearrangement links TRBV24-1 to TRBJ2-2; D may be TRBD1 (5 bases). CDR1 is KGHDR and CDR2 is SFDVKD in the germline V gene. The CDR3 contains 15 residues. V was trimmed by 3 bases and J by 4 bases, leaving 11 bases between them. CDR3 loop: CATSDPRRATGELFF. The DNA of the CDR3 is TGTGCCACCAGTGATCCACGCAGGGCCACCGGGGAGCTGTTTTTT.

This chain uses TRBV27 with TRBJ2-2; 9 nucleotides match TRBD2. CDR1 and CDR2 from the germline V gene are MNHEY and SMNVEV (reference sequence). V shed 6 bases and J 8 bases; nucleotides not matched to a gene: 10. The CDR3 extends over 15 amino acids. This CDR3 is CASSPAGGPTGELFF. DNA of the CDR3: TGTGCCAGCAGCCCCGCGGGGGGGCCTACGGGGGAGCTGTTTTTT.

This clone came up once. J is TRBJ2-3 and V is TRBV28; 7 nucleotides agree with TRBD2. Germline loops: CDR1 MDHEN, CDR2 SYDVKM. CDR3 size: 15 residues. The J segment lost 2 bases and the V segment lost 10 bases, leaving 12 bases of the junction unmatched. The CDR3: CATKTGTINTDTQYF. The CDR3 nucleotides are TGTGCCACCAAAACCGGGACTATCAACACAGATACGCAGTATTTT.

This clone was picked up one time. J is TRBJ2-1 and V is TRBV10-3, with D maybe TRBD2 (6 bases). The germline V gene encodes CDR1 ENHRY and CDR2 SYGVKD. The CDR3 is 13 amino acids. Trimming left V 11 bases short and J 5 bases short, with 16 bases between. CDR3 sequence reads: CAGGASANNEQFF. The CDR3 DNA sequence: TGTGCCGGCGGGGCGAGCGCGAACAATGAGCAGTTCTTC.

V is TRBV27 and J is TRBJ1-5; 11 nucleotides align to TRBD1. The length of the CDR3 is 15 residues. Germline V gene lookup returns CDR1 MNHEY and CDR2 SMNVEV (reference sequence). Trimming removed 5 bases from V and 6 bases from J; junction bases left unmatched: 6. The CDR3: CASSLGTGGSQPQHF. DNA of the CDR3: TGTGCCAGCAGTCTAGGGACAGGGGGTAGTCAGCCCCAGCATTTT.

This chain connects TRBV6-1 to TRBJ2-7; D remains ambiguous. V lost 0 bases and J lost 0, with 9 bases in between. Germline V CDR1 and CDR2: MNHNS, SASEGT. The CDR3 loop spans 15 amino acids. The DNA of the CDR3 is TGTGCCAGCAGTGAAGCCCTAACTCTCTCCTACGAGCAGTACTTC. Encoded protein: CASSEALTLSYEQYF.

The chain has TRBV6-5 and TRBJ1-2, with a tentative D call TRBD1 (6 bases). Trimming pared 7 bases from V and 4 bases from J, leaving 19 bases between. Germline values: CDR1 MNHEY, CDR2 SVGAGI. The CDR3 is 15 amino acids. The CDR3 DNA reads as TGTGCCAGCATCGACCAGTCAGGGACACCCTATGGCTACACCTTC. Translating gives CASIDQSGTPYGYTF.

CDR3 coding DNA: TGTGCCAGCTGGCAGGAGGGCTCCTATAATTCACCCCTCCACTTT. Translating it yields CASWQEGSYNSPLHF. The chain couples TRBV7-2 to TRBJ1-6; the D is unclear. CDR3 length: 15 residues. Germline V lookup: CDR1 SGHTA, CDR2 FQGNSA. Trimming cost V 8 bases and J 0 bases, with 11 bases left between them.

The V call is TRBV27, the J call TRBJ2-7; 10 bases align to TRBD2. Germline V lookup: CDR1 MNHEY, CDR2 SMNVEV (reference sequence). The CDR3 loop spans 17 amino acids. Trimming cost V 4 bases and J 7 bases; bases outside gene matches: 16. CDR3 coding DNA: TGTGCCAGCAGTTCCCGGGGACTAGCGCGCCTTCTAGGGGAGCAGTACTTC. Its translation is CASSSRGLARLLGEQYF.

This clone occurred once. J is TRBJ2-3 and V is TRBV19, with 7 bases that match TRBD1. Trimming took 6 bases from V and 2 from J; bases not matched to a gene: 8. CDR3 length: 15 amino acids. Germline assignment: CDR1 LNHDA and CDR2 SQIVND (reference sequence). The CDR3 protein is CASRVRDSPTDTQYF. CDR3 sequence (DNA): TGTGCCAGTAGGGTAAGGGACAGTCCCACAGATACGCAGTATTTT.

The chain has TRBV5-1 and TRBJ1-3; a possible D gene is TRBD1 (5 bases). V lost 4 bases to trimming and J lost 0 bases, with 8 bases between them. Germline V gene sequence: CDR1 SGHRS, CDR2 YFSETQ. The CDR3 contains 14 residues. This chain's CDR3 is CASSPTASGNTIYF. The DNA for the CDR3 is TGCGCCAGCAGCCCGACAGCCTCTGGAAACACCATATATTTT.

The chain uses TRBV4-2 and TRBJ2-2; 7 nucleotides line up with TRBD2. This CDR3 has 12 residues. Germline V lookup: CDR1 LGHNA, CDR2 YNFKEQ. Trimming cost V 8 bases and J 6 bases; bases outside gene matches: 3. The CDR3 DNA follows: TGTGCCAGCCGGAGCGGGGCCGGGGAGCTGTTTTTT. Translating it yields CASRSGAGELFF.

The chain employs TRBV4-3 and TRBJ1-5; D is ambiguous. The CDR3 consists of 15 residues. Germline loops: CDR1 LGHNA, CDR2 YSLEER. The ends were cut back, 0 bases at V and 5 bases at J, with 11 bases in the middle. In DNA, the CDR3 is TGCGCCAGCAGCCAAGATCGTGTGTTCGATCAGCCCCAGCATTTT. Its translation: CASSQDRVFDQPQHF.

This clone was counted between two and nine times. The chain recombines TRBV15 with TRBJ1-1; weak D call: TRBD1 (5 bases). V lost 4 bases and J 8 bases, leaving 14 bases between the germline ends. The CDR3 loop spans 13 amino acids. Germline CDR1 and CDR2: LNHNV and YYDKDF (reference sequence). In DNA, the CDR3 is TGTGCCACCAGCATCAACTCCGGGGGAGAAGCTTTCTTT. It translates to CATSINSGGEAFF.

The chain links TRBV23-1 to TRBJ2-7; D not resolved. TRBV23-1 is reported as an ORF; its role is uncertain. Between the trimmed V and J ends, which lost 2 bases and 2 bases, there was a span of 7 bases. CDR3 length: 13 residues. The CDR3 spells CASSQDGAYEQYF. In DNA form, the CDR3 reads TGCGCCAGCAGTCAAGACGGAGCCTACGAGCAGTACTTC.

CDR3 nucleotide sequence: TGTGCCAGCTCCTTAGCGGGAGTTCGCAATGAGCAGTTCTTC. Its translation is CASSLAGVRNEQFF. V usage is TRBV11-2 and J usage is TRBJ2-1; 9 bases fit TRBD2. Germline assignment: CDR1 SGHAT and CDR2 FQNNGV. The CDR3 has 14 residues. V shed 8 bases and J 6 bases; nucleotides not matched to a gene: 8.

This rearrangement joins TRBV7-9 to TRBJ2-1; perhaps TRBD1 as D (7 bases). Germline values: CDR1 SEHNR, CDR2 FQNEAQ (reference sequence). Trimming shortened V by 5 bases and J by 4 bases, and 18 bases separated the two germline ends. The CDR3 has 16 amino acids. The CDR3 loop is CASSRASGGWYNEQFF. The CDR3 region has the DNA TGTGCCAGCAGCCGAGCCTCAGGGGGGTGGTACAATGAGCAGTTCTTC. The full variable domain, its missing parts supplied by reference TRBV7-9 and TRBJ2-1, is DTGVSQNPRHKITKRGQNVTFRCDPISEHNRLYWYRQTLGQGPEFLTYFQNEAQLEKSRLLSDRFSAERPKGSFSTLEIQRTEQGDSAMYLCASSRASGGWYNEQFFGPGTRLTVL.